A selection of T cell receptor beta chains follows, all from one sample in a study of response to subunit inactivated influenza vaccine. MiXCR, applied by TCRdb to the RT-PCR reads, yields one record per CDR3 protein. The repertoire holds approximately 480,000 distinct CDR3 sequences, 11% seen once, with 12% in the top ten. Sequenced here: PBMCs from blood, sampled roughly 46 days after vaccination. Every receptor here comes from a man in his fifties who received an inactivated influenza vaccine. The CDR3 runs from the conserved cysteine through the conserved F or W. The order of the fields is V gene, J gene, CDR3 protein.

V: TRBV7-2
J: TRBJ2-5
CDR3: CASSSETSGGSSTQYF

V: TRBV4-1
J: TRBJ2-2
CDR3: CASSHAWTGKQTGELFF

V: TRBV20-1
J: TRBJ2-1
CDR3: CSARDVAHEQFF

V: TRBV5-5
J: TRBJ2-3
CDR3: CASSSIAGWGTDTQYF

V: TRBV20-1
J: TRBJ1-2
CDR3: CSASGGSRGRNYGYTF

V: TRBV6-1
J: TRBJ2-5
CDR3: CASSGLGRAKTQYF

V: TRBV6-5
J: TRBJ2-2
CDR3: CAISSGGLGTGELFF

V: TRBV28
J: TRBJ2-3
CDR3: CASSGTSGGRDTQYF

V: TRBV11-2
J: TRBJ2-7
CDR3: CASSNKFSYEQYF

V: TRBV27
J: TRBJ2-3
CDR3: CASSLSRTDTQYF

V: TRBV10-3
J: TRBJ2-3
CDR3: CAIGLAGSDTQYF

V: TRBV6-1
J: TRBJ2-5
CDR3: CASRRAFQPLNQETQYF

V: TRBV7-6
J: TRBJ2-3
CDR3: CASSLVVSSGSLTDTQYF

V: TRBV20-1
J: TRBJ2-7
CDR3: CSAGSGTYEQYF

V: TRBV10-2
J: TRBJ1-2
CDR3: CASSGRGGEFINYGYTF

V: TRBV7-9
J: TRBJ2-7
CDR3: CASTNGQAEQYF

V: TRBV6-7
J: TRBJ1-5
CDR3: CARVGGNQPQHF

V: TRBV15
J: TRBJ2-7
CDR3: CATSRFREQQYF

V: TRBV12-3/TRBV12-4
J: TRBJ2-2
CDR3: CAQGGPGELFF

V: TRBV7-8
J: TRBJ2-4
CDR3: CASSLGALRLAGWYIQYF

V: TRBV5-1
J: TRBJ2-7
CDR3: CASKRTLSSYEQYF

V: TRBV7-8
J: TRBJ2-5
CDR3: CASSLPPFETQYF

V: TRBV12-3/TRBV12-4
J: TRBJ1-1
CDR3: CASSFGGRSTEAFF

V: TRBV7-2
J: TRBJ1-2
CDR3: CASSLASFGGPYTF

V: TRBV7-2
J: TRBJ2-5
CDR3: CASSSTQETQYF

V: TRBV7-2
J: TRBJ1-1
CDR3: CASSLGDSLGTEAFF

V: TRBV6-1
J: TRBJ2-7
CDR3: CASSLEAGQTYEQYF

V: TRBV21-1
J: TRBJ1-2
CDR3: CATQLRQGFYGYTF